This is a list of T cell receptor beta chains from one sample in a study of T cell changes during pregnancy in multiple sclerosis. The assay was immunoSEQ multiplex PCR, and TCRdb's table has in-frame clones only and misses some. This table holds about 1,200 clones, 80% found once. The sequencing sample was made of CD4+ T cells from PBMCs (not recorded whether the cells were cultured). These receptors were collected from a female patient with multiple sclerosis, enrolled in a pregnancy study. Some clones in this sample may be carry-over from other donors' samples. Both conserved end residues are part of each CDR3. The D gene is left open where the match is weak. Only part of the rows carry a size: once, few, many, or a class if the clone is expanded.

d_call	v_call	j_call	clone_size	cdr3_aa	cdr3_nt
TRBD1	TRBV5-1	TRBJ2-1	.	CASSWTGENEQFF	TGCGCCAGCAGCTGGACAGGGGAAAATGAGCAGTTCTTC
.	TRBV5-1	TRBJ1-1	.	CASSLAGRVGTEAFF	TGCGCCAGCAGCTTGGCGGGACGTGTCGGCACTGAAGCTTTCTTT
.	TRBV6-5	TRBJ2-7	large	CASSYRGRDYEQYF	TGTGCCAGCAGTTACAGGGGGAGGGACTACGAGCAGTACTTC
TRBD2	TRBV15	TRBJ2-1	.	CATSRASGGYNEQFF	TGTGCCACCAGCAGAGCTAGCGGGGGGTACAATGAGCAGTTCTTC
.	TRBV11-2	TRBJ1-2	once	CASSPGQDYGYTF	TGTGCCAGCAGCCCCGGACAAGACTATGGCTACACCTTC
.	TRBV2	TRBJ2-6	.	CASSRHITDTNRANVLTF	TGTGCCAGCAGTAGGCATATTACCGATACAAATCGGGCCAACGTCCTGACTTTC
TRBD1	TRBV29-1	TRBJ1-1	.	CSVETAGGRTEAFF	TGCAGCGTTGAGACCGCAGGGGGGAGGACTGAAGCTTTCTTT
.	TRBV29-1	TRBJ2-1	.	CSVERVGGSSSYNEQFF	TGCAGCGTTGAAAGGGTGGGCGGATCGAGCTCCTACAATGAGCAGTTCTTC
.	TRBV6-5	TRBJ1-1	.	CASSPQVGGNTEAFF	TGTGCCAGCAGTCCCCAGGTGGGGGGGAACACTGAAGCTTTCTTT
.	TRBV6-1	TRBJ2-7	.	CATTVGGLYEQYF	TGTGCCACCACAGTGGGGGGTCTCTACGAGCAGTACTTC
.	TRBV27	TRBJ1-1	large	CASSMTVPPINTEAFF	TGTGCCAGCAGTATGACAGTCCCCCCGATTAACACTGAAGCTTTCTTT
TRBD1	TRBV5-1	TRBJ2-1	large	CASSSGTGVSNEQFF	TGCGCCAGCAGCTCCGGGACAGGGGTGAGCAATGAGCAGTTCTTC
.	TRBV9	TRBJ2-1	few	CASSVGGLSYNEQFF	TGTGCCAGCAGCGTAGGCGGGCTTTCCTACAATGAGCAGTTCTTC
TRBD1	TRBV5-4	TRBJ1-4	.	CASSSGQVNEKLFF	TGTGCCAGCAGCTCCGGACAGGTTAATGAAAAACTGTTTTTT
.	TRBV11-2	TRBJ2-7	.	CASSPIVRAEGEQYF	TGTGCCAGCAGCCCTATTGTAAGGGCTGAGGGGGAGCAGTACTTC
.	TRBV29-1	TRBJ2-5	.	CSVSPGGRETQYF	TGCAGCGTTAGCCCCGGAGGGCGAGAGACCCAGTACTTC
.	TRBV5-1	TRBJ1-3	.	CASSLYSDSGNTIYF	TGCGCCAGCAGCTTGTATTCGGACTCTGGAAACACCATATATTTT
.	TRBV4-1	TRBJ1-1	.	CASSQVAGRNTEAFF	TGCGCCAGCAGCCAAGTGGCCGGGAGAAACACTGAAGCTTTCTTT
.	TRBV27	TRBJ2-2	.	CASSSGTSRRGAVF	TGTGCCAGCAGTTCCGGGACCTCAAGGCGGGGAGCTGTTTTT
.	TRBV4-1	TRBJ2-7	once	CASSQVEGPYEQYF	TGCGCCAGCAGCCAAGTGGAGGGCCCCTACGAGCAGTACTTC
.	TRBV6-1	TRBJ2-7	large	CASSSDSFSSYEQYF	TGTGCCAGCAGCTCCGACAGCTTCAGCTCCTACGAGCAGTACTTC
.	TRBV6-5	TRBJ1-2	.	CASSYSGNYGYTF	TGTGCCAGCAGTTACTCAGGCAACTATGGCTACACCTTC
.	TRBV6-5	TRBJ1-2	.	CASSTVFMNRARTF	TGTGCCAGCAGTACTGTTTTTATGAACAGGGCCCGCACCTTC
.	TRBV2	TRBJ2-3	.	CASSDSPRADTQYF	TGTGCCAGCTCAGACTCCCCGCGGGCAGATACGCAGTATTTT
TRBD1	TRBV2	TRBJ2-5	.	CASRRGPQETQYF	TGTGCCAGCAGGAGGGGGCCCCAAGAGACCCAGTACTTC
TRBD2	TRBV5-1	TRBJ2-5	large	CASSLTSGAGAQYF	TGCGCCAGCAGCCTGACTAGCGGGGCAGGGGCCCAGTACTTC
.	TRBV30	TRBJ2-3	.	CAWSARSGGPSTDTQYF	TGTGCCTGGAGTGCCCGGAGCGGCGGACCTAGCACAGATACGCAGTATTTT
.	TRBV5-5	TRBJ2-7	.	CASSLAWRWGVNEQYF	TGTGCCAGCAGCTTGGCTTGGCGATGGGGGGTTAACGAGCAGTACTTC
.	TRBV2	TRBJ2-7	.	CASSRGSGYEQYF	TGTGCCAGCAGTAGGGGAAGCGGCTACGAGCAGTACTTC
.	TRBV6-5	TRBJ1-2	once	CASSYSQGLGSQSYTF	TGTGCCAGCAGTTACTCACAGGGTTTGGGCTCCCAGAGCTACACCTTC
.	TRBV4-1	TRBJ2-3	large	CASSPTTAARTDTQYF	TGCGCCAGCAGCCCGACCACGGCGGCCCGGACAGATACGCAGTATTTT
TRBD1	TRBV5-1	TRBJ2-7	.	CASSLAPPGQGLYEQYF	TGCGCCAGCAGCTTGGCCCCCCCGGGACAGGGCCTCTACGAGCAGTACTTC